The 9 T cell receptor beta chains below were found in one sample sequenced in a study of T cell responses to AZD1222 COVID-19 vaccine. Sequencing used immunoSEQ multiplex PCR; TCRdb keeps in-frame clones, though not all of them. The sample has about 170,000 clones, about 89% seen once; the top ten hold under 2%. This specimen consisted of peripheral blood, obtained on day 0 of AZD1222 vaccination. Receptors originate from an adult in good health.

The rearrangement links TRBV11-2 to TRBJ1-6, with D possibly matching TRBD1 (5 bases). Looked up from germline, CDR1 is SGHAT and CDR2 is FQNNGV. CDR3 length equals 14 residues. The ends were cut back, 2 bases at V and 9 bases at J, with 11 bases in the middle. For the CDR3, the DNA is TGTGCCAGCAGCTTACAGGGTTTAGGTTCACCCCTCCACTTT. It is translated as CASSLQGLGSPLHF. The full variable domain, with the rest looked up from reference TRBV11-2 and TRBJ1-6, is EAGVAQSPRYKIIEKRQSVAFWCNPISGHATLYWYQQILGQGPKLLIQFQNNGVVDDSQLPKDRFSAERLKGVDSTLKIQPAKLEDSAVYLCASSLQGLGSPLHFGNGTRLTVT.

This chain connects TRBV14 to TRBJ1-1; D remains unclear. V dropped 3 bases and J dropped 5 bases, with 13 bases sitting between them. The CDR3 is 14 residues long. Germline CDR1 is SGHDN and CDR2 is FVKESK. CDR3 DNA: TGTGCCAGCAGCCACCCGGTACGTGGAACTGAAGCTTTCTTT. It translates to CASSHPVRGTEAFF.

V gene TRBV7-3 combines with J gene TRBJ2-5; 13 nucleotides agree with TRBD2. This CDR3 has 16 amino acids. V lost 5 bases to trimming and J lost 9 bases; unmatched junction nucleotides: 12. Looked up from germline, CDR1 is SGHTA and CDR2 is FQGTGA. The CDR3 here is CASSPGTSGVSLAQYF. The CDR3 DNA is TGTGCCAGCAGCCCCGGGACTAGCGGGGTTTCCTTGGCCCAGTACTTC.

The chain joins TRBV7-2 to TRBJ2-2; D not certain. The V end was cut by 1 base, the J end by 6 bases, with 12 bases between. This CDR3 has 15 residues. Germline V gene sequence: CDR1 SGHTA, CDR2 FQGNSA. The CDR3 DNA reads TGTGCCAGCAGCTTAGTACCAGGAGTCTCCGGGGAGCTGTTTTTT. The encoded protein is CASSLVPGVSGELFF.

This chain links TRBV9 with TRBJ1-5; 7 positions agree with TRBD1. Losses at the gene ends were 1 base for V and 6 bases for J; bases not matched to a gene: 13. CDR1 is SGDLS and CDR2 is YYNGEE in the germline V gene. The CDR3 has 17 residues. The CDR3, as DNA: TGTGCCAGCAGCGTACCCCCAGACAGGGATGATGGTCAGCCCCAGCATTTT. Amino acids: CASSVPPDRDDGQPQHF.

The J gene is TRBJ1-6, the V gene TRBV6-5; 7 bases line up with TRBD1. This CDR3 is built from 15 residues. The J segment lost 9 bases and the V segment lost 4 bases, leaving 9 bases of the junction unmatched. Per the germline V gene, CDR1 is MNHEY and CDR2 is SVGAGI. CDR3 loop: CASSSPTGEISPLHF. CDR3 sequence (DNA): TGTGCCAGCAGTTCACCAACAGGGGAAATTTCACCCCTCCACTTT.

The J gene is TRBJ2-7, the V gene TRBV5-6; maybe TRBD1 (6 bases). Between the trimmed V and J ends, which lost 5 bases and 1 base, there was a span of 16 bases. Germline V CDR1 and CDR2: SGHDT, YYEEEE. The CDR3 contains 15 residues. CDR3 region: CASRLRTVLSYEQYV. In nucleotides, the CDR3 is TGTGCCAGCAGACTTCGGACAGTGCTATCCTACGAGCAGTACGTC.

The chain recombines TRBV7-2 with TRBJ2-1; 7 positions agree with TRBD2. With V trimmed by 6 bases and J by 7 bases, 12 bases remained unmatched. CDR3 length equals 15 residues. CDR1 SGHTA and CDR2 FQGNSA come from the germline V gene. CDR3 loop: CASRPDLTSKNEQFF. The CDR3 DNA is TGTGCCAGCAGACCAGATCTGACTAGCAAAAATGAGCAGTTCTTC.

The chain combines TRBV5-6 with TRBJ1-1, with 9 bases lining up with TRBD1. This CDR3 comprises 11 residues. Trimming removed 4 bases from V and 13 bases from J; junction bases left unmatched: 5. Germline CDR1 and CDR2: SGHDT and YYEEEE. The CDR3 DNA sequence: TGTGCCAGCAGCACCGGGACAGGGAATTTCTTT. Its protein is CASSTGTGNFF.